A selection of T cell receptor beta chains follows, all from one sample in a study of CD8 T cells in ankylosing spondylitis. Each CDR3 protein gets one entry after TCRdb re-called the 5' RACE reads with MiXCR. This table holds hundreds of thousands of distinct CDR3 sequences, 26% found once. Sample: blood, either unsorted or a sorted T cell fraction (not recorded which). These receptors originate from a male donor with ankylosing spondylitis. Each CDR3 is given with its conserved first and last residue. A D gene is named only where the DNA matches it firmly. Clone size appears in some rows only: once, few, many, or a class for an expanded clone.

v_call	j_call	d_call	clone_size	cdr3_length	cdr3_aa	cdr3_nt
TRBV29-1	TRBJ1-1	.	few	13	CSVEWPGDTEAFF	TGCAGCGTTGAATGGCCAGGGGACACTGAAGCTTTCTTT
TRBV15	TRBJ2-1	.	.	16	CATSPPLAITYNEQFF	TGTGCCACCAGTCCCCCCCTAGCGATCACCTACAATGAGCAGTTCTTC
TRBV19	TRBJ1-1	.	few	12	CASSMKDSSAFF	TGTGCCAGTAGTATGAAGGATTCTTCGGCTTTCTTT
TRBV5-1	TRBJ2-7	.	.	16	CASREDGGRPPSEQYF	TGCGCCAGCAGGGAGGACGGGGGAAGGCCGCCGTCCGAGCAGTACTTC
TRBV6-1	TRBJ1-6	TRBD1	.	15	CASTGETGYNSPLHF	TGTGCCAGCACCGGAGAGACAGGGTACAATTCACCCCTCCACTTT
TRBV24-1	TRBJ1-2	TRBD1	few	14	CATSEFDRGGGYTF	TGTGCCACCAGTGAATTCGACAGGGGCGGTGGCTACACCTTC
TRBV12-3/TRBV12-4	TRBJ1-4	TRBD1	.	18	CASSPGTGGYHHNEKLFF	TGTGCCAGCAGTCCCGGGACAGGGGGTTACCATCATAATGAAAAACTGTTTTTT
TRBV29-1	TRBJ2-3	TRBD2	.	14	CSAARSGDRDTQYF	TGCAGCGCTGCCCGTAGCGGGGACCGGGATACGCAGTATTTT
TRBV15	TRBJ2-2	.	few	14	CATMWGSDTGELFF	TGTGCCACCATGTGGGGGTCAGACACCGGGGAGCTGTTTTTT
TRBV20-1	TRBJ2-3	TRBD2	.	14	CSARDFSGTDTQYF	TGCAGTGCTAGAGATTTTAGCGGGACAGATACGCAGTATTTT
TRBV12-3/TRBV12-4	TRBJ1-4	.	.	14	CASSRSGINEKLFF	TGTGCCAGCAGCCGGTCAGGAATTAATGAAAAACTGTTTTTT
TRBV15	TRBJ2-1	.	.	16	CATSRDPPGHVNEQFF	TGTGCCACCAGCAGAGATCCGCCGGGACACGTGAATGAGCAGTTCTTC
TRBV20-1	TRBJ1-5	.	few	16	CSALRAEGVGNQPQHF	TGCAGTGCTCTCAGAGCGGAAGGGGTGGGCAATCAGCCCCAGCATTTT
TRBV7-2	TRBJ2-2	.	.	12	CASSSLFGELFF	TGTGCCAGCAGCAGCCTTTTCGGGGAGCTGTTTTTT
TRBV7-2	TRBJ1-2	TRBD1	few	15	CASSLDQGAMEGYTF	TGTGCCAGCAGCTTAGACCAGGGGGCGATGGAAGGCTACACCTTC
TRBV12-3/TRBV12-4	TRBJ2-3	.	few	15	CASSFLGTFASAQYF	TGTGCCAGCAGTTTCTTGGGGACTTTCGCCTCCGCGCAGTATTTT
TRBV20-1	TRBJ1-2	.	few	13	CSARGGVNAGYTF	TGCAGTGCTAGGGGGGGGGTGAACGCTGGCTACACCTTC
TRBV6-1	TRBJ2-1	.	.	14	CASSEAPTYNEQFF	TGTGCCAGCAGTGAAGCGCCCACCTACAATGAGCAGTTCTTC
TRBV20-1	TRBJ2-4	.	few	13	CSIPDHNKNIQYF	TGCAGTATTCCGGACCATAACAAAAACATTCAGTACTTC
TRBV12-3/TRBV12-4	TRBJ2-6	.	few	15	CASSAGISGANVLTF	TGTGCCAGCAGTGCCGGGATCTCTGGGGCCAACGTCCTGACTTTC
TRBV20-1	TRBJ1-1	.	few	12	CSALGGYGEAFF	TGCAGTGCCCTGGGGGGTTATGGTGAAGCTTTCTTT
TRBV2	TRBJ1-5	.	.	15	CASNVDPYSNQPQHF	TGTGCCAGCAACGTAGACCCATATAGCAATCAGCCCCAGCATTTT
TRBV19	TRBJ1-3	TRBD1	few	15	CASSPRGRTGNTIYF	TGTGCCAGTAGTCCGAGGGGGCGAACTGGAAACACCATATATTTT